This T cell receptor beta chain was observed in a study of blood T cell repertoires in COVID-19 (TCRdb year 2020). With regard to the full study: Samples from collaborators originated in the United States, Italy and Spain and spanned both the acute and convalescent phases of COVID-19. The prospective study material was composed of cDNA or gDNA derived from T cells, B-cell-depleted T cells, or PBMCs. Subjects who had been exposed to COVID-19, were actively infected with it, or had recovered from it provided the deeply sampled blood TCRbeta repertoires that made up the dataset. The repertoires were released in a freely available public database meant as a resource for research on the immune response to SARS-CoV-2. Samples came from the ongoing ImmuneRACE study (first 160 participants) plus 1,254 subjects from 6 global collaborators. The sample metadata nearly always contained a de-identified subject ID, COVID-19 status, age in years and sex. Where available, HLA class I and class II types were taken from metadata supplied by the sample provider and were not determined by assay-based typing. The paper's findings and limits, for the study overall: The quantity of clinical and demographic metadata differed by source and by participant and was supplied without curation.

Each collaborating institution followed its own protocols to collect whole blood in K2EDTA tubes. For TCRbeta analysis, collaborators shipped samples as frozen whole blood, isolated PBMCs, or DNA extracted from either of those sample types. This clone was observed a single time. Which antigen it targets is not known. No much larger clonotype is one base removed from it; base qualities were not supplied. TCRbeta CDR3 regions were amplified from genomic DNA using the immunoSEQ Assay, a bias-controlled multiplex PCR. The study's own analysis went as follows. The number of nucleated cells in each sample was estimated from the amplification of reference gene primers within the assay. To quantify the absolute abundance of each unique TCRbeta CDR3 rearrangement, sequence reads were collapsed and filtered. For each sample, productive Simpson clonality was calculated by taking the square root of Simpson's diversity index across productive rearrangements. TCRdb retrieved this table from immuneACCESS and kept in-frame rearrangements only. Not all clones are present; in checked studies, unresolved V genes account for under half, and no reason is known for the remainder. V and J calls and clone size are as listed in that table; D and trimming were resolved from the DNA. The sample table holds some 71,000 clones, of which nearly 90% were seen once. Of the sample, about 5% falls within the top ten clones.

CDR1 and CDR2 are read off the germline V gene (reference sequence) as MNHEY and SMNVEV. The germline V end is reduced by 6 bases and the J end by 0 bases; junction bases left unmatched: 4. The CDR3 runs 15 amino acids, cysteine and phenylalanine included. Only the CDR3 region is kept as DNA, spanning 45 bases read in frame from base 1. The V gene is TRBV27 and the J gene is TRBJ1-3, with 8 junctional bases fitting TRBD1. The sample consisted of peripheral blood. This TCR came from a man between 45 and 60 years old with acute or convalescent COVID-19. Here is the DNA: TGTGCCAGCAGGCAAGACAGGGGCTCTGGAAACACCATATATTTT. It codes for CASRQDRGSGNTIYF.